The rows below give T cell receptor beta chains drawn from one sample of a study of memory CD4+ T cells and cytomegalovirus serostatus. The assay was immunoSEQ multiplex PCR, and TCRdb's table has in-frame clones only and misses some. This sample has under 50,000 clones; approximately 74% occur once, and the top ten carry about 1.1%. The material sequenced was memory CD4+ T cells from blood. The receptor source for this set is an adult in good health and CMV-seropositive. CDR3s leave out the opening cysteine and the closing phenylalanine or tryptophan. Fields, in order: J gene, D gene, V gene, clone size, CDR3 protein. A D gene is named only where the DNA matches it firmly. Only part of the rows carry a size: once, few, many, or a class if the clone is expanded.

TRBJ1-2 | - | TRBV7-9 | - | ASSLGQGGGYT
TRBJ1-5 | - | TRBV7-8 | - | ASSLGPSAGRNQPQH
TRBJ2-7 | TRBD1 | TRBV29-1 | few | SVCQGAVGEQY
TRBJ1-2 | - | TRBV19 | - | ASSTHQRYGYT
TRBJ2-1 | - | TRBV11-2 | once | ASRPRDKYNEQF
TRBJ2-3 | - | TRBV19 | - | ASTDVGRDLGDTQY
TRBJ1-6 | TRBD1 | TRBV15 | few | ATSRERTGYDNSPLH
TRBJ1-3 | - | TRBV28 | - | ASSFSGSSGNTIY
TRBJ2-3 | - | TRBV11-3 | - | ASSARVGTDTQY
TRBJ2-5 | TRBD1 | TRBV5-6 | - | ASSYTGEETQY
TRBJ1-1 | - | TRBV6-1 | medium-sized | ASSERAADTEAF
TRBJ2-7 | - | TRBV28 | - | ASSLTGTRQY
TRBJ2-7 | - | TRBV6-5 | - | ASAKGGVGYEQY
TRBJ2-5 | TRBD1 | TRBV4-1 | - | ASSRRTGGGPETQY
TRBJ2-4 | - | TRBV6-4 | - | ASSVGEGHIQY
TRBJ2-7 | - | TRBV4-2 | once | ASSLTGEPYEQY
TRBJ2-7 | TRBD1 | TRBV6-1 | few | ASSKGHRGAYEQY
TRBJ2-3 | - | TRBV28 | once | ASSLLSPDTQY
TRBJ2-1 | - | TRBV27 | - | ASSFQGVSYNEQF
TRBJ1-2 | - | TRBV10-3 | - | ATREYRAPNYGYT
TRBJ1-5 | - | TRBV6-1 | - | ASRRTYSNQPQH
TRBJ2-7 | - | TRBV6-1 | - | ASSEALRGERNEQY
TRBJ1-2 | - | TRBV4-2 | - | ASREGWGDYGYT
TRBJ1-3 | TRBD1 | TRBV18 | - | ASSLSTGVGNTIY
TRBJ1-6 | - | TRBV27 | few | ASSLPGGPLH
TRBJ2-2 | - | TRBV4-2 | - | ASSPNRDPGELF
TRBJ2-3 | - | TRBV10-3 | - | ASIVGARSTQY
TRBJ1-4 | TRBD1 | TRBV2 | - | ASSTGTGSEKLF
TRBJ1-1 | - | TRBV5-1 | - | ASSLDSSNTEAF
TRBJ1-1 | - | TRBV18 | - | ASSPWAPDTEAF
TRBJ1-4 | TRBD1 | TRBV9 | - | ASSAGTADNEKLF
TRBJ2-1 | - | TRBV6-5 | - | ASSSRDPSSYNEQF
TRBJ2-2 | TRBD1 | TRBV28 | - | ASSSLQGVLQGGELF
TRBJ1-4 | - | TRBV4-1 | - | ASSPPTGENEKLF
TRBJ1-1 | - | TRBV29-1 | - | SVSDRTNTEAF
TRBJ2-2 | TRBD2 | TRBV15 | - | ATSRGAAGGRTGELF
TRBJ1-1 | - | TRBV7-2 | - | ASSSPGRGTEAF
TRBJ1-3 | - | TRBV6-5 | - | ASSYAKAGNTIY
TRBJ2-3 | TRBD1 | TRBV10-3 | - | AISEYPTGGLDTQY
TRBJ2-3 | TRBD2 | TRBV6-6 | - | ASSPSGGGLGTQY
TRBJ1-1 | TRBD1 | TRBV7-2 | - | ASSSIPGGAGTEAF
TRBJ2-3 | - | TRBV5-8 | - | ASSLSFEDTQY
TRBJ2-7 | - | TRBV5-6 | - | ASSLYVALAYEQY
TRBJ2-5 | - | TRBV2 | - | ASRPDRQETQY
TRBJ2-3 | TRBD2 | TRBV10-1 | - | ASSAALAGTTDTQY
TRBJ2-3 | TRBD2 | TRBV5-1 | - | ASSLTGLGDPTPDTQY
TRBJ1-6 | - | TRBV19 | - | ASSTRSEGYNSPLH
TRBJ1-6 | - | TRBV5-1 | - | ASSAQSNSPLH
TRBJ1-1 | - | TRBV2 | - | ASPLSAF
TRBJ1-2 | TRBD1 | TRBV7-9 | - | ASSLDVTGPKYGYT
TRBJ2-1 | - | TRBV7-3 | few | ASSLNARGYNEQF
TRBJ2-3 | - | TRBV7-3 | - | ASSLNPTDTQY
TRBJ2-1 | - | TRBV19 | - | ASSESIGNEQF
TRBJ2-3 | - | TRBV5-4 | - | ASSLGGGAADTQY
TRBJ1-5 | TRBD1 | TRBV11-3 | - | ASSPDYRGGGQPQH